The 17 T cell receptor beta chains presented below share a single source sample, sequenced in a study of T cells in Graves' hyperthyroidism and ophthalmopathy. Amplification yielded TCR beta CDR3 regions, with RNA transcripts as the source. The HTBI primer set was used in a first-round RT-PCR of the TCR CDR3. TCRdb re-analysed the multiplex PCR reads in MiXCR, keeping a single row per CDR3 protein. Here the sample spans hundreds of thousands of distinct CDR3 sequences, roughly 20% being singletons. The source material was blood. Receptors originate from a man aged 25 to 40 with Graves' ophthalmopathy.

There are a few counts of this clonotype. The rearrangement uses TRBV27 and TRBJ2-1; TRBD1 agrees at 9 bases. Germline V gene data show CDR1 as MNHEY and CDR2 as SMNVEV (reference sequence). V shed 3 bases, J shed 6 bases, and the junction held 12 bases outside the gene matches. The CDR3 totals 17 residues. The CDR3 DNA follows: TGTGCCAGCAGTTTGGGACTGGGGACAGGGTTTGGCAATGAGCAGTTCTTC. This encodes CASSLGLGTGFGNEQFF.

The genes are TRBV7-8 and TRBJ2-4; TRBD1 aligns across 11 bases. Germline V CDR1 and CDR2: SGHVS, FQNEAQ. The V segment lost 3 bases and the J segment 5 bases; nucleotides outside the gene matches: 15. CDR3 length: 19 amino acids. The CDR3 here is CASSFHPLGQGGQQNIQYF. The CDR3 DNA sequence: TGTGCCAGCAGCTTCCACCCGTTGGGACAGGGGGGGCAACAAAACATTCAGTACTTC.

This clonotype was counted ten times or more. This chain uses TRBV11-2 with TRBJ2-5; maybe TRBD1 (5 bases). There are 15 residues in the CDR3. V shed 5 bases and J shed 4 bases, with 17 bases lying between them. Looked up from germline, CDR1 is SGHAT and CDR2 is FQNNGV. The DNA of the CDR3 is TGTGCCAGCAGCCCCAGCTGGGGCGACACAGAGACCCAGTACTTC. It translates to CASSPSWGDTETQYF.

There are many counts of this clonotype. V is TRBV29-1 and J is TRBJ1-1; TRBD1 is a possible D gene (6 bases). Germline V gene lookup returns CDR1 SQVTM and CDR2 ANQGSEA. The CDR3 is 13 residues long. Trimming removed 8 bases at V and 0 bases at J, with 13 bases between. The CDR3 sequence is CSFRTAMNTEAFF. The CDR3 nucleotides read TGCAGCTTCCGGACAGCAATGAACACTGAAGCTTTCTTT.

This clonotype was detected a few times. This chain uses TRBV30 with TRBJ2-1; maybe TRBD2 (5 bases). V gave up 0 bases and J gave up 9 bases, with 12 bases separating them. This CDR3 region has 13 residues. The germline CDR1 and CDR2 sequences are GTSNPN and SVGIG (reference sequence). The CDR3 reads CAWSVGGVGEQFF. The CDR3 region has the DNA TGTGCCTGGAGTGTAGGAGGAGTCGGTGAGCAGTTCTTC.

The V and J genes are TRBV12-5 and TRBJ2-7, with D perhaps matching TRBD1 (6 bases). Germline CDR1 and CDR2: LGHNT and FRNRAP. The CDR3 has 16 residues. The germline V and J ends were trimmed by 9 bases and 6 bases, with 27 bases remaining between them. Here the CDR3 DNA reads TGTGCTAGCCCGGCCCCGGCGGAGATTTTGGGGGCCGAGCAGTACTTC. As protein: CASPAPAEILGAEQYF.

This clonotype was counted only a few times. CDR3 in amino acids: CASSPTDGGPYYYGYTF. For the CDR3, the DNA is TGTGCCAGCAGCCCAACGGATGGGGGGCCTTACTACTATGGCTACACCTTC. The chain is built from TRBV14 and TRBJ1-2; D possibly corresponds to TRBD1 (6 bases). With 4 bases removed from V and 3 bases from J, the gap between germline ends came to 21 bases. Germline V gene data show CDR1 as SGHDN and CDR2 as FVKESK. This CDR3 comprises 17 residues.

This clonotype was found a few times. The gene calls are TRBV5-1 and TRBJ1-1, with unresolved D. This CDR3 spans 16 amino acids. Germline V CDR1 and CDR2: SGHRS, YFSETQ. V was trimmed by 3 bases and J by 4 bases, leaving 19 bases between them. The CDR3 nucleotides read TGCGCCAGCAGCTCCTCCCAGGCGTCCCTGACCACTGAAGCTTTCTTT. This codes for CASSSSQASLTTEAFF.

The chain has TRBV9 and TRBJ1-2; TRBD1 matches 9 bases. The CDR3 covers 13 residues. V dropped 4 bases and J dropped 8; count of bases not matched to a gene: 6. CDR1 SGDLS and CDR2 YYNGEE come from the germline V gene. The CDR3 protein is CASSQWTGDGYTF. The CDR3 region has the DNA TGTGCCAGCAGCCAATGGACAGGGGACGGCTACACCTTC.

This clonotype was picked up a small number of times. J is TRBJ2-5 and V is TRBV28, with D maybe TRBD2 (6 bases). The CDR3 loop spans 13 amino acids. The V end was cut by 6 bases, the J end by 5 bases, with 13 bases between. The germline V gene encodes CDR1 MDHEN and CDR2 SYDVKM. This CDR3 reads CASSQIREETQYF. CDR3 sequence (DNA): TGTGCCAGCAGCCAAATACGGGAGGAGACCCAGTACTTC.

The CDR3 region is CASSAQVSSYEQYF. For the CDR3, the DNA is TGTGCCAGCAGTGCCCAGGTCAGCTCCTACGAGCAGTACTTC. The chain recombines TRBV6-1 with TRBJ2-7; D gene unclear. The CDR3 has 14 amino acids. Trimming removed 4 bases from V and 0 bases from J, with 10 bases in between. Germline loops: CDR1 MNHNS, CDR2 SASEGT.

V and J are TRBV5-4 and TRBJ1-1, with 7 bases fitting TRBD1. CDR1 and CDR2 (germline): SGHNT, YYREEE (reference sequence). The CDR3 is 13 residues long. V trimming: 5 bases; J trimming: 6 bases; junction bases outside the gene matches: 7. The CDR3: CASRRQGDPEAFF. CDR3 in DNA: TGTGCCAGCAGACGACAGGGCGACCCTGAAGCTTTCTTT.

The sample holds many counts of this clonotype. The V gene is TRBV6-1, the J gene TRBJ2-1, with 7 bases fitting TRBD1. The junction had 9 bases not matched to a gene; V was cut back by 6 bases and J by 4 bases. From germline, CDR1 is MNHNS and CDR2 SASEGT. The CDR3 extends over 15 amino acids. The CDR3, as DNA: TGTGCCAGCAGCGCGTGGGACAGTGATTACAATGAGCAGTTCTTC. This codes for CASSAWDSDYNEQFF.

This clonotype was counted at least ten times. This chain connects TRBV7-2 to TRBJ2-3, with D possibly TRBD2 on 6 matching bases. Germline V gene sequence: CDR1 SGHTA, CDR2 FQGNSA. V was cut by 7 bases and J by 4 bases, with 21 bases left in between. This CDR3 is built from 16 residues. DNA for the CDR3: TGTGCCAGCAATAACAGGCTAGCGAGTTTTGCAGATACGCAGTATTTT. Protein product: CASNNRLASFADTQYF.

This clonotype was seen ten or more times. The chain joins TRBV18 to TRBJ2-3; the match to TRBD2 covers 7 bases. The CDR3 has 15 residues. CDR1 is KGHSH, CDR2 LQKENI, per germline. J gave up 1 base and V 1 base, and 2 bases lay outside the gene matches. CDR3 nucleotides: TGTGCCAGCTCACCACGGCGGGAGCGCACAGATACGCAGTATTTT. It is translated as CASSPRRERTDTQYF. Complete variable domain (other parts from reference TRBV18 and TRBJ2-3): NAGVMQNPRHLVRRRGQEARLRCSPMKGHSHVYWYRQLPEEGLKFMVYLQKENIIDESGMPKERFSAEFPKEGPSILRIQQVVRGDSAAYFCASSPRRERTDTQYFGPGTRLTVL.

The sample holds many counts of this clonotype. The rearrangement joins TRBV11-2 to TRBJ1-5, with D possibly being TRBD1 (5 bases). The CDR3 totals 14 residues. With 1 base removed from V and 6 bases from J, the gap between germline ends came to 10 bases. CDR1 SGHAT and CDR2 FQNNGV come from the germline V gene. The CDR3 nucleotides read TGTGCCAGCAGCTTAGTAGGGGACGGTCAGCCCCAGCATTTT. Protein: CASSLVGDGQPQHF. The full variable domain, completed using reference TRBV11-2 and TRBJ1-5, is EAGVAQSPRYKIIEKRQSVAFWCNPISGHATLYWYQQILGQGPKLLIQFQNNGVVDDSQLPKDRFSAERLKGVDSTLKIQPAKLEDSAVYLCASSLVGDGQPQHFGDGTRLSIL.

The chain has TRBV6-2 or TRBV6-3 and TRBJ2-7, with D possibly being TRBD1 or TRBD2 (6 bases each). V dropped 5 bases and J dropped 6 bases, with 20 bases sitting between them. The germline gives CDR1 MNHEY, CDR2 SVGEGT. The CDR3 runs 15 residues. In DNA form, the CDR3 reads TGTGCCAGCAGTCTCGGGGGCGTTCGGACCCTCGAGCAGTACTTC. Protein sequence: CASSLGGVRTLEQYF.